These 3 T cell receptor beta chains originate from one sample sequenced in a study of cytomegalovirus exposure and HLA in healthy donors. The PCR had 60 Vbeta and 13 Jbeta primers. Using immunoSEQ multiplex PCR, the repertoire was profiled, and TCRdb retains in-frame clones only, with some absent. Among fewer than 200,000 clones listed, 65% to 80% were seen once. Sequenced material: PBMCs. Source of these receptors: a female donor in good health and CMV-seronegative.

This clone came up once. This sequence joins TRBV30 and TRBJ2-5, with D perhaps TRBD2 (6 bases). The CDR3 loop spans 16 amino acids. CDR1 and CDR2 from the germline V gene are GTSNPN and SVGIG (reference sequence). Trimming stripped 1 base from V and 5 bases from J, with 20 bases between. The CDR3 DNA reads as TGTGCCTGGAGTGGACTTATAGGGACTCCCCCTGAGACCCAGTACTTC. It translates to CAWSGLIGTPPETQYF.

V gene TRBV30 combines with J gene TRBJ2-5; 8 positions agree with TRBD2. The ends lost 2 bases at V and 7 bases at J; junction bases unmatched: 6. The CDR3 covers 13 residues. From germline, CDR1 is GTSNPN and CDR2 SVGIG (reference sequence). CDR3 sequence reads: CAWSPGGLGTQYF. CDR3 DNA sequence: TGTGCCTGGAGTCCGGGGGGGCTAGGGACCCAGTACTTC.

The rearrangement uses TRBV1 and TRBJ1-1; the table's D call, TRBD1, was not checked against the DNA. TRBV1 is a pseudogene segment. CDR3 size: 16 residues. CDR3 in amino acids: CTSSQGARGKNTEAFF. DNA for the CDR3: TGCACCAGCAGCCAAGGAGCCAGGGGGAAGAACACTGAAGCTTTCTTT.